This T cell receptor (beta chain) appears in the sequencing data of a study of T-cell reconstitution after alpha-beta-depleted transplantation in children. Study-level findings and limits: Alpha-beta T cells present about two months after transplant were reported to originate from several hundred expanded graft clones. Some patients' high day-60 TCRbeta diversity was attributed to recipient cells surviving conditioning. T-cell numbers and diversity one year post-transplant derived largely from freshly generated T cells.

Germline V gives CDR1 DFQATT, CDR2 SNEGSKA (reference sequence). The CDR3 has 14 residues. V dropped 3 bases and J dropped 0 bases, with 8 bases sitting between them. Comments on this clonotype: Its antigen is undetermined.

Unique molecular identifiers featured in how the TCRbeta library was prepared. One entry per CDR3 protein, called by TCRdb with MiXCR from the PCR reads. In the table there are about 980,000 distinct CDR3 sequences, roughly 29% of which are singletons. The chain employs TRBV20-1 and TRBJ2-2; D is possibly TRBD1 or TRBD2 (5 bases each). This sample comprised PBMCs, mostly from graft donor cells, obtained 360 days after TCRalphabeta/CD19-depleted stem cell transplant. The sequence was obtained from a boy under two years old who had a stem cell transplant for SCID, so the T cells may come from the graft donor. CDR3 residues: CSASWDANTGELFF. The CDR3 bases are TGCAGTGCTAGTTGGGACGCGAACACCGGGGAGCTGTTTTTT.